Sequencing of this T cell receptor (beta chain) was carried out in a study of blood T cell repertoires in COVID-19. About the research overall: The analysed material was cDNA or gDNA that came from T cells, B-cell-depleted T cells, or PBMCs.

The CDR3 extends over 16 amino acids. The ends lost 4 bases at V and 3 bases at J; junction bases unmatched: 12. Germline assignment: CDR1 SGHNT and CDR2 YYREEE (reference sequence). Here immunoSEQ multiplex PCR was the method, and the copy in TCRdb shows in-frame clones only, minus some. Among some 110,000 clones listed, around 86% were seen once. The material sequenced was peripheral blood. V usage is TRBV5-4 and J usage is TRBJ2-7; the match to TRBD2 covers 8 bases. The sequence was collected from a human donor in a cohort sampled during active COVID-19. As DNA, the CDR3 is TGTGCCAGCAGCCTGATTAGCGGGAATCAGTACTACGAGCAGTACTTC. Its translation is CASSLISGNQYYEQYF.